A single TCR beta chain is shown here with its context. As yet, its antigen is unknown. This specimen belongs to a study of graft-versus-host responses after intestinal transplantation. Across the study: Those transplanted obtained multivisceral, liver-intestinal, or isolated intestinal grafts. Anti-thymocyte globulin induction, then tacrolimus and steroids for about 3 years, went to all recipients.

The study's findings and limits: Circulating GvH clones peaking coincided with falling HvG clones soon after transplant.

V was pared by 1 base and J by 4 bases, with 13 bases between. The germline V gene has CDR1 SGHTA and CDR2 FQGNSA. This CDR3 region has 15 residues. Generated by immunoSEQ multiplex PCR, the TCRdb table keeps only in-frame clones and is missing some. Of more than 50,000 clones listed, about 90% are singletons. The sequenced sample was PBMCs, obtained 662 days after intestinal transplant. The V and J genes are TRBV7-2 and TRBJ1-1; no reliable D call. The TCR comes from a human patient who received an intestinal transplant, so some T cells may come from the graft donor. The CDR3 sequence: CASSLGVVMSTEAFF. CDR3 in DNA: TGTGCCAGCAGCTTAGGAGTTGTGATGAGCACTGAAGCTTTCTTT.